What follows are 21 T cell receptor beta chains derived from one specimen sequenced in a study of T cells in Graves' hyperthyroidism and ophthalmopathy. The investigators amplified TCR beta CDR3 regions from RNA transcripts. The HTBI primer set drove a first-round RT-PCR of the TCR CDR3. Each CDR3 protein gets one entry after TCRdb re-called the multiplex PCR reads with MiXCR. The sample shows 350,000 to 400,000 distinct CDR3 sequences, 15% of them seen only once. Sample: blood. All receptors come from a woman in her 30s with Graves' hyperthyroidism.

The chain carries TRBV29-1 and TRBJ2-1; a weak D match, TRBD1 (6 bases). Germline V gene lookup returns CDR1 SQVTM and CDR2 ANQGSEA. The CDR3 has 13 residues. Trimming stripped 4 bases from V and 8 bases from J, with 15 bases between. The CDR3 is CSVGDEGVYEQFF. The CDR3 DNA reads as TGCAGCGTTGGGGACGAGGGGGTCTATGAGCAGTTCTTC.

There are many counts of this clonotype. The chain links TRBV20-1 to TRBJ2-3; D is unresolved. This CDR3 contains 13 residues. Per germline, CDR1 DFQATT and CDR2 SNEGSKA (reference sequence). Trimming stripped 3 bases from V and 1 base from J, with 8 bases between. The CDR3 DNA is TGCAGTGCTAGGGTTTCCGGCACAGATACGCAGTATTTT. This encodes CSARVSGTDTQYF.

The J gene is TRBJ2-3, the V gene TRBV12-3 or TRBV12-4; the D gene is possibly TRBD2 (5 bases). The CDR3 contains 15 residues. V was pared by 7 bases and J by 0 bases, with 14 bases between. The CDR3 loop reads CASKERTSSTDTQYF. The CDR3, as DNA: TGTGCCAGCAAAGAGCGGACCTCTAGCACAGATACGCAGTATTTT.

The chain is built from TRBV20-1 and TRBJ2-7; TRBD1 agrees at 11 bases. V lost 0 bases, J lost 3 bases, and 16 bases stayed unmatched. The length of the CDR3 is 19 residues. Germline V gene sequence: CDR1 DFQATT, CDR2 SNEGSKA (reference sequence). The CDR3 sequence: CSARETGTGGSYSDYEQYF. CDR3 sequence (DNA): TGCAGTGCTAGAGAGACCGGGACAGGGGGGTCTTATTCCGACTACGAGCAGTACTTC.

The rearrangement links TRBV5-6 to TRBJ1-1; D uncertain. Germline V gene sequence: CDR1 SGHDT, CDR2 YYEEEE. V lost 0 bases to trimming and J lost 7 bases, with 7 bases between them. The CDR3 has 12 amino acids. CDR3 sequence: CASSLDANEAFF. The CDR3 DNA follows: TGTGCCAGCAGCTTGGACGCGAATGAAGCTTTCTTT.

The V call is TRBV30, the J call TRBJ2-3; D might be TRBD1 or TRBD2, each matching 5 bases. This CDR3 has 15 residues. Per the germline V gene, CDR1 is GTSNPN and CDR2 is SVGIG (reference sequence). Trimming removed 5 bases at V and 0 bases at J, with 15 bases between. Here the CDR3 reads CAWERQDTSTDTQYF. Here the CDR3 DNA reads TGTGCCTGGGAGCGGCAGGACACCAGCACAGATACGCAGTATTTT.

This clonotype was seen more than once but under ten times. V is TRBV6-1 and J is TRBJ1-1; tentative D call: TRBD1 (5 bases). CDR1 and CDR2 (germline): MNHNS, SASEGT. The V end was cut by 6 bases, the J end by 5 bases, with 13 bases between. The CDR3 has 13 amino acids. The CDR3 nucleotides are TGTGCCAGCAGGACCAGACGGGGGACTGAAGCTTTCTTT. Translating it yields CASRTRRGTEAFF.

This clonotype has a count of ten or more. The chain joins TRBV7-2 to TRBJ2-2, with D possibly matching TRBD2 (5 bases). Deletions cut 5 bases from V and 1 base from J, with 20 bases between. This CDR3 has 18 residues. The germline gives CDR1 SGHTA, CDR2 FQGNSA. This CDR3 is CASSRQGSIRGNTGELFF. The CDR3, as DNA: TGTGCCAGCAGCCGCCAAGGATCTATACGGGGGAACACCGGGGAGCTGTTTTTT.

This clonotype was recorded many times. The CDR3 coding sequence is TGTGCCAGCAGGACGGGACAGGGAGTTGGCTACACCTTC. Amino acids: CASRTGQGVGYTF. The chain combines TRBV28 with TRBJ1-2; 9 bases map to TRBD1. Germline V gene data show CDR1 as MDHEN and CDR2 as SYDVKM. J gave up 7 bases and V 6 bases, and 6 bases lay outside the gene matches. The CDR3 runs to 13 residues.

The chain has TRBV2 and TRBJ1-2; the D is unclear. The CDR3 length is 12 residues. V lost 5 bases to trimming and J lost 8 bases, with 12 bases between them. Germline loops: CDR1 SNHLY, CDR2 FYNNEI. The CDR3 DNA reads as TGTGCCAGCAGTCGCCTGGGATCGGGCTACACCTTC. Translating gives CASSRLGSGYTF.

The sample holds a few counts of this clonotype. The chain has TRBV12-3 or TRBV12-4 and TRBJ1-5; 7 nucleotides match TRBD1. The V and J ends lost 5 bases and 2 bases, in that order; junction bases with no gene match: 9. CDR3 length equals 16 residues. CDR3 amino acids: CASSTQGLGGNQPQHF. The CDR3 DNA reads as TGTGCCAGCAGTACACAGGGGTTGGGGGGCAATCAGCCCCAGCATTTT.

The chain joins TRBV5-1 to TRBJ1-2; 9 nucleotides align to TRBD1. The germline CDR1 and CDR2 sequences are SGHRS and YFSETQ. V lost 3 bases to trimming and J lost 6 bases; unmatched junction nucleotides: 6. The CDR3 has 14 residues. In DNA, the CDR3 is TGCGCCAGCAGCTCTAGGGACAGGGCCCATGGCTACACCTTC. Translated, it gives CASSSRDRAHGYTF.

This clonotype occurred many times. The chain uses TRBV20-1 and TRBJ2-1, with D uncertain. The germline gives CDR1 DFQATT, CDR2 SNEGSKA (reference sequence). The CDR3 is 12 residues long. Trimming shortened V by 3 bases and J by 6 bases, and 9 bases separated the two germline ends. CDR3 sequence reads: CSARLVPNEQFF. CDR3 DNA sequence: TGCAGTGCTAGGTTGGTCCCCAATGAGCAGTTCTTC.

This clonotype was found many times. The V and J genes are TRBV20-1 and TRBJ2-7; tentative D call: TRBD2 (6 bases). The CDR3 has 13 residues. V lost 3 bases to trimming and J lost 4 bases, with 13 bases between them. Per the germline V gene, CDR1 is DFQATT and CDR2 is SNEGSKA (reference sequence). Here the CDR3 DNA reads TGCAGTGCTAGTGCGGGACGAGGGTACGAGCAGTACTTC. This encodes CSASAGRGYEQYF.

The chain carries TRBV4-2 and TRBJ2-3; no clear D gene. The CDR3 has 13 amino acids. Trimming shortened V by 3 bases and J by 3 bases, and 7 bases separated the two germline ends. CDR1 is LGHNA and CDR2 is YNFKEQ in the germline V gene. DNA of the CDR3: TGTGCCAGCAGCCAGGAAATTACAGATACGCAGTATTTT. Protein: CASSQEITDTQYF.

This clonotype was counted a few times. The chain combines TRBV29-1 with TRBJ2-7; unclear D gene. Germline V gene data show CDR1 as SQVTM and CDR2 as ANQGSEA. The CDR3 has 13 amino acids. Trimming removed 4 bases at V and 0 bases at J, with 10 bases between. CDR3 region: CSVVIQSSYEQYF. The CDR3 DNA is TGCAGCGTTGTTATCCAGAGCTCCTACGAGCAGTACTTC.

This clonotype has a count of ten or more. J is TRBJ2-1 and V is TRBV18; TRBD2 aligns across 8 bases. The V gene's germline CDR1 is KGHSH and CDR2 LQKENI. The CDR3 spans 15 residues. With V trimmed by 0 bases and J by 5 bases, 3 bases remained unmatched. For the CDR3, the DNA is TGTGCCAGCTCACCACCGCTAGCGGGTAACAATGAGCAGTTCTTC. Translating gives CASSPPLAGNNEQFF.

This clonotype was counted ten times or more. This chain uses TRBV3-1 with TRBJ2-2; 8 positions match TRBD1. The trim removed 6 bases at V and 1 base at J, leaving 7 bases unmatched. CDR3 length: 16 amino acids. CDR1 is LGHDT, CDR2 YNNKEL, per germline (reference sequence). The CDR3 spells CASRRTGPMNTGELFF. The CDR3 DNA is TGTGCCAGCAGGAGGACAGGGCCTATGAACACCGGGGAGCTGTTTTTT.

The chain has TRBV5-1 and TRBJ2-2, with no clear D. From germline, CDR1 is SGHRS and CDR2 YFSETQ. This CDR3 spans 15 amino acids. V lost 0 bases to trimming and J lost 4 bases, with 10 bases between them. CDR3 nucleotide sequence: TGCGCCAGCAGCTTGGAAGGCAGGAGCACCGGGGAGCTGTTTTTT. Its protein is CASSLEGRSTGELFF.

The chain links TRBV6-1 to TRBJ1-4, with TRBD1 matching 12 bases. Germline values: CDR1 MNHNS, CDR2 SASEGT. The CDR3 has 17 amino acids. V dropped 4 bases and J dropped 4; count of bases not matched to a gene: 7. CDR3 DNA: TGTGCCAGCAGTGTGAGGGACAGGGGGCTGCTTAATGAAAAACTGTTTTTT. Protein sequence: CASSVRDRGLLNEKLFF.

The rearrangement links TRBV14 to TRBJ2-7, with 9 bases fitting TRBD1. Unmatched junction bases numbered 8, after V lost 2 bases and J lost 3 bases. CDR1 and CDR2 (germline): SGHDN, FVKESK. This CDR3 has 16 amino acids. This CDR3 reads CASSQNWGTGIYEQYF. CDR3 DNA sequence: TGTGCCAGCAGCCAAAATTGGGGGACAGGGATCTACGAGCAGTACTTC.